Given below is one T cell receptor (beta chain) in context. The antigen is unknown. Preparation of the TCRbeta library used unique molecular identifiers. TCRdb reprocessed the PCR reads via MiXCR and lists one record per CDR3 protein. The repertoire consists of approximately 1,000,000 distinct CDR3 sequences, with about 29% occurring once and the leading ten covering about 28%. This sample is drawn from a study of T-cell reconstitution after alpha-beta-depleted transplantation in children. Study-wide results and limits: The main origin of T-cell counts and diversity one year after transplant was newly produced T cells. Surviving recipient cells, namely T cells and thymic progenitors, were the source of high day-60 TCRbeta diversity in some patients. Several hundred expanded graft clones reportedly were the source of alpha-beta T cells about two months after transplant.

V was clipped by 4 bases and J by 6 bases, with 10 bases between them. Germline V gene sequence: CDR1 KGHDR, CDR2 SFDVKD. This CDR3 has 13 residues. The receptor was isolated from a boy in the first two years of life who had a stem cell transplant for SCID, so the T cells may come from the graft donor. The source was PBMCs, mostly from graft donor cells, collected 360 days after TCRalphabeta/CD19-depleted stem cell transplant. The chain is built from TRBV24-1 and TRBJ2-3, with no clear D. The CDR3 nucleotides are TGTGCCACCAGTGACGGTAGCTCGGATACGCAGTATTTT. Its protein is CATSDGSSDTQYF.